The source of this TCR beta chain is a study of blood T cell repertoires in COVID-19. Germline loops: CDR1 SGHRS, CDR2 YFSETQ. Trimming removed 0 bases from V and 3 bases from J, with 9 bases in between. This CDR3 contains 15 residues. TCRdb keeps only in-frame clones here, not all; method: immunoSEQ multiplex PCR. The repertoire holds approximately 100,000 clones, with roughly 90% as singletons. The sequenced sample was peripheral blood. The clonotype originates from a human donor in a cohort sampled during active COVID-19. This chain links TRBV5-1 with TRBJ2-2, with D unresolved. This CDR3 reads CASSLGRGDTGELFF. CDR3 DNA: TGCGCCAGCAGCTTGGGACGTGGAGACACCGGGGAGCTGTTTTTT.